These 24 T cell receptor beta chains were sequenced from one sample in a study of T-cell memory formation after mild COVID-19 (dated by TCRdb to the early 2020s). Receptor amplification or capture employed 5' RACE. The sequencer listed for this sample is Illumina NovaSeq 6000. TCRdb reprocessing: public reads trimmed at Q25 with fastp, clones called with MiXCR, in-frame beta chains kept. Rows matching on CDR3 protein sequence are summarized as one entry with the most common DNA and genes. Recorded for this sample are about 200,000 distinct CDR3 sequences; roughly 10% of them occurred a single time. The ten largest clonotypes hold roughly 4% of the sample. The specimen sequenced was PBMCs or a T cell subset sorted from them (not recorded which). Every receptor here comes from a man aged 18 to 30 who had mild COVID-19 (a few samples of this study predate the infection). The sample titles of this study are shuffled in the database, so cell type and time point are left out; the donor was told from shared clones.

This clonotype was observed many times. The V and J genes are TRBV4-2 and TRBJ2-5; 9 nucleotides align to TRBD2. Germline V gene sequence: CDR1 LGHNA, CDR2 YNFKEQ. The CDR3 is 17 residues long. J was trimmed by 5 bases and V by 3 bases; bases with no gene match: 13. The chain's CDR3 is CASSQGSAGGPRETQYF. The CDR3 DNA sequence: TGTGCCAGCAGCCAGGGTTCGGCGGGGGGGCCGCGGGAGACCCAGTACTTC.

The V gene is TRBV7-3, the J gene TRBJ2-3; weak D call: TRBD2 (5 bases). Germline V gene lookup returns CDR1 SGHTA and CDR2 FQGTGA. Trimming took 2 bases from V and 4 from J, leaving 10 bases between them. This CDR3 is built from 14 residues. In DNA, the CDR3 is TGTGCCAGCAGCTTAGAGGGTTGGTCAGATACGCAGTATTTT. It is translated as CASSLEGWSDTQYF.

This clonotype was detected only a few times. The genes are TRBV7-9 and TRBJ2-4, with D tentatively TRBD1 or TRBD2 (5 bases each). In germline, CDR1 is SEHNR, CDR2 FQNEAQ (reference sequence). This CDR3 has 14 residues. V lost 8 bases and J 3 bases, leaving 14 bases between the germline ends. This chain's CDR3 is CASALGEFKNIQYF. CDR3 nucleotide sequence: TGTGCCAGCGCACTAGGGGAATTCAAAAACATTCAGTACTTC.

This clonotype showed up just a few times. CDR3 nucleotide sequence: TGTGCCAGCAGCCCGGGGACTAGCGGGGCGATGGGACCCGCAGATACGCAGTATTTT. As protein: CASSPGTSGAMGPADTQYF. This chain links TRBV9 with TRBJ2-3; 13 bases are a match to TRBD2. Germline CDR1 is SGDLS and CDR2 is YYNGEE. J lost 4 bases, V lost 4 bases, and 15 bases had no gene match. The CDR3 loop spans 19 amino acids.

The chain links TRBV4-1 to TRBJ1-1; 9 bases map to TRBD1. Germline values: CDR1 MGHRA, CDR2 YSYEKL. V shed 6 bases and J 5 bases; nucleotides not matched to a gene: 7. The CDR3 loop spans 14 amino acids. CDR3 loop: CASRGTGKRTEAFF. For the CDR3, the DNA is TGCGCCAGCAGGGGGACAGGGAAGAGGACTGAAGCTTTCTTT.

CDR3 coding DNA: TGCAGTGCTAGCTGGTCCTACGAGCAGTACGTC. Its protein is CSASWSYEQYV. The chain recombines TRBV20-1 with TRBJ2-7; no firm D call. The V gene's germline CDR1 is DFQATT and CDR2 SNEGSKA (reference sequence). The CDR3 runs 11 residues. V was shortened by 3 bases and J by 1 base, with 4 bases between the two germline ends.

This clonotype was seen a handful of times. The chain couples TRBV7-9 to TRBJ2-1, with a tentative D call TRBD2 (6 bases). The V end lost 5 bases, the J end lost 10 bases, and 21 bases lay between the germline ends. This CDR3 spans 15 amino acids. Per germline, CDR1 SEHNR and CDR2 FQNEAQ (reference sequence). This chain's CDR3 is CASSLSGLFRVEQFF. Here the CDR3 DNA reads TGTGCCAGCAGCCTCTCGGGACTCTTCAGGGTGGAGCAGTTCTTC.

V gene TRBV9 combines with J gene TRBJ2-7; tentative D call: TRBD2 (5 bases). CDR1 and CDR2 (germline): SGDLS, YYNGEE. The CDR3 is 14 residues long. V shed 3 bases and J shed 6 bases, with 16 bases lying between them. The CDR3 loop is CASSAPGYPTEQYF. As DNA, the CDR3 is TGTGCCAGCAGCGCTCCGGGATACCCAACCGAGCAGTACTTC.

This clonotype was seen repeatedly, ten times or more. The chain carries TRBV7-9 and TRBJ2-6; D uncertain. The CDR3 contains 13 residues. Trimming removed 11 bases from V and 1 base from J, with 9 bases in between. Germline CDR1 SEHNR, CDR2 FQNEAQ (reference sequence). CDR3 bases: TGTGCCGCACAAGGGTCTGGGGCCAACGTCCTGACTTTC. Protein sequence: CAAQGSGANVLTF.

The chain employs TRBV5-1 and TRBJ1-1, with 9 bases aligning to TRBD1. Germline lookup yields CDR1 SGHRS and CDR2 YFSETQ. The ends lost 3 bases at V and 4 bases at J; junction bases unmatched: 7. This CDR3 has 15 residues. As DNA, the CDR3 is TGCGCCAGCAGCTCAACAGGGGGCGACGGCACTGAAGCTTTCTTT. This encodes CASSSTGGDGTEAFF.

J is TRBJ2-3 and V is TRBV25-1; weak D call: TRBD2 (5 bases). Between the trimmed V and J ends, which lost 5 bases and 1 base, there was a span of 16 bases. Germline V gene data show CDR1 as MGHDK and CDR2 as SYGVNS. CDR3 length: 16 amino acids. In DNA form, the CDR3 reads TGTGCCAGCAGTCCACGACATCGGGGTCGCACAGATACGCAGTATTTT. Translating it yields CASSPRHRGRTDTQYF. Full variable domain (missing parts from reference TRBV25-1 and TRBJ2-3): EADIYQTPRYLVIGTGKKITLECSQTMGHDKMYWYQQDPGMELHLIHYSYGVNSTEKGDLSSESTVSRIRTEHFPLTLESARPSHTSQYLCASSPRHRGRTDTQYFGPGTRLTVL.

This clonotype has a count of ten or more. Here the CDR3 reads CASSWRGLPDTQYF. CDR3 coding DNA: TGTGCCAGCAGTTGGCGGGGGTTACCAGATACGCAGTATTTT. V gene TRBV6-5 combines with J gene TRBJ2-3, with TRBD2 matching 7 bases. Trimming at V came to 4 bases and at J to 4 bases, leaving 5 bases not matched to a gene. In germline, CDR1 is MNHEY, CDR2 SVGAGI. The CDR3 sequence is 14 residues long.

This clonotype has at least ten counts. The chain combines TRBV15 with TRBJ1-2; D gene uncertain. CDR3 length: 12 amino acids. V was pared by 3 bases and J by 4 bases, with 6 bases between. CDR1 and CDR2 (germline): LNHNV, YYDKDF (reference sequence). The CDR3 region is CATSSDTYGYTF. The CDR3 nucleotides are TGTGCCACCAGCAGTGACACCTATGGCTACACCTTC.

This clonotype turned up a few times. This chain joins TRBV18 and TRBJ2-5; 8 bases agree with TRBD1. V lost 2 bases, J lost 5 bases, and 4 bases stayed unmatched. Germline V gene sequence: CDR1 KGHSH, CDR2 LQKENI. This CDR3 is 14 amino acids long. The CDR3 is CASSPRTGLETQYF. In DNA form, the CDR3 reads TGTGCCAGCTCACCAAGGACAGGGTTGGAGACCCAGTACTTC.

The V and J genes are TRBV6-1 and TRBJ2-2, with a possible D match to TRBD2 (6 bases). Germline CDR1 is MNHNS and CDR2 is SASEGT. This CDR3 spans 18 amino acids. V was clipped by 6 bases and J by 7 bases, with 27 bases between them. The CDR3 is CASSEEGLGVFSVGELFF. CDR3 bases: TGTGCCAGCAGCGAGGAGGGGTTGGGAGTTTTTTCCGTCGGGGAGCTGTTTTTT.

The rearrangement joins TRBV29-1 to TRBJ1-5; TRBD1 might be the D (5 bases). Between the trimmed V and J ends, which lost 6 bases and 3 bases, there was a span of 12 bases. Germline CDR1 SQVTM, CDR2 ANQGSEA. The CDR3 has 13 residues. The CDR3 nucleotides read TGCAGCGTGGCTGGAGGGGTCAATCAGCCCCAGCATTTT. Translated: CSVAGGVNQPQHF.

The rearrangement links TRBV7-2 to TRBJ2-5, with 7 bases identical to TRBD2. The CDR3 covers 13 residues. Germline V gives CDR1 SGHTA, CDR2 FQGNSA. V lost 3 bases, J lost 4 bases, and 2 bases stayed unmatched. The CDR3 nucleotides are TGTGCCAGCAGCTTTGGGGAGGGAGAGACCCAGTACTTC. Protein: CASSFGEGETQYF.

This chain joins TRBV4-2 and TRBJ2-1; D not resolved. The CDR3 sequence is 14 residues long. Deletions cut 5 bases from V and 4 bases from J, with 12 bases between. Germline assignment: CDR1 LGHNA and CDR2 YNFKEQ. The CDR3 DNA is TGTGCCAGCAGCAGGCCCGATGGTTACAATGAGCAGTTCTTC. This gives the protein CASSRPDGYNEQFF.

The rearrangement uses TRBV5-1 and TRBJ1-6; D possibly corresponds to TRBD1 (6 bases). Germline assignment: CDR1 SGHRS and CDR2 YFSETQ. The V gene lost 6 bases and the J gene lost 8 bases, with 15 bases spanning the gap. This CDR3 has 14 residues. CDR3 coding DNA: TGCGCCAGCAAGTTCCAGGGGACCTATTCACCCCTCCACTTT. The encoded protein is CASKFQGTYSPLHF.

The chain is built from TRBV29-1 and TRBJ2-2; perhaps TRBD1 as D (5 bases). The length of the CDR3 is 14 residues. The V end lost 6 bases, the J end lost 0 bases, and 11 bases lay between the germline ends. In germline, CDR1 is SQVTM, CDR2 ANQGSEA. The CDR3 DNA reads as TGCAGCGTCATACAGACAGCGAACACCGGGGAGCTGTTTTTT. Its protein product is CSVIQTANTGELFF.

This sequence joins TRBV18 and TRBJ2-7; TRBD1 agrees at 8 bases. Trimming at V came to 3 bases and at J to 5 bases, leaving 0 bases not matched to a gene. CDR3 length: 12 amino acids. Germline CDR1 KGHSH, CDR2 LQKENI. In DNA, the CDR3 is TGTGCCAGCTCACCGACAGGGGACGAGCAGTACGTC. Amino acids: CASSPTGDEQYV.

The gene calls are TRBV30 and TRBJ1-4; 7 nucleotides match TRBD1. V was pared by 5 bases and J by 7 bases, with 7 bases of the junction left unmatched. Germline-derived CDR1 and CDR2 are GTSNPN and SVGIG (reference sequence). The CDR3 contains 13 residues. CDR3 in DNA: TGTGCCTGGGGGACAGCTCTTCGTGAAAAACTGTTTTTT. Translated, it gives CAWGTALREKLFF.

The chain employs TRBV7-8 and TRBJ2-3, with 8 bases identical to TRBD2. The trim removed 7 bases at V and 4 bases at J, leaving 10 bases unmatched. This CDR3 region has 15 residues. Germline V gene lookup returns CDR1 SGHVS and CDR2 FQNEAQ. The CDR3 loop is CASNLRSGGPDTQYF. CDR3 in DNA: TGTGCCAGCAACCTCCGGAGCGGGGGCCCAGATACGCAGTATTTT.

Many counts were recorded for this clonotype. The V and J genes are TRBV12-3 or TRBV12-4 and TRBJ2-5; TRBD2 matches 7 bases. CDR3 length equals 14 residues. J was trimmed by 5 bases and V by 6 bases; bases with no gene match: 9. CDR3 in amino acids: CASSYSGRRETQYF. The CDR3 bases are TGTGCCAGCAGCTACTCCGGGAGGCGGGAGACCCAGTACTTC.